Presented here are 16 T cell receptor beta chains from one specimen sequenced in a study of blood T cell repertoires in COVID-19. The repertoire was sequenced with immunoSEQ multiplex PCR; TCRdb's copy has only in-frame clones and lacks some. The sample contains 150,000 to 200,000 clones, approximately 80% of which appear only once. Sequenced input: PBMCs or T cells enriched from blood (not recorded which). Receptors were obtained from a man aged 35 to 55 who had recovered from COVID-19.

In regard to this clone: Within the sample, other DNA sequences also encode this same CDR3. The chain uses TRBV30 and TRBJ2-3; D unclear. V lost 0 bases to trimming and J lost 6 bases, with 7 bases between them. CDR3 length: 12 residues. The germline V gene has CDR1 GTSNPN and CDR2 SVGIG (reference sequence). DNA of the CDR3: TGTGCCTGGAGTGTACAATCGGATACGCAGTATTTT. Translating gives CAWSVQSDTQYF. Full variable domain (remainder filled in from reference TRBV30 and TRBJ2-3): SQTIHQWPATLVQPVGSPLSLECTVEGTSNPNLYWYRQAAGRGLQLLFYSVGIGQISSEVPQNLSASRPQDRQFILSSKKLLLSDSGFYLCAWSVQSDTQYFGPGTRLTVL.

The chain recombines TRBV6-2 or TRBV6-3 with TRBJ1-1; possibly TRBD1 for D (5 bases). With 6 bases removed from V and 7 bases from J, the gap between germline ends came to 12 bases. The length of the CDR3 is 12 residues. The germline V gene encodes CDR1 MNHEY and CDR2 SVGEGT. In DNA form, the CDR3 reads TGTGCCAGCAGCTATCCGACAGATGAAGCTTTCTTT. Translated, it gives CASSYPTDEAFF.

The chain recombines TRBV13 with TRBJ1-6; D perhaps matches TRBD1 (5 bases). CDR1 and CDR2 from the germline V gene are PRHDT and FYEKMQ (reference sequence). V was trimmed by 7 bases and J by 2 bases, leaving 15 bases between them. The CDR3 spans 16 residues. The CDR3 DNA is TGTGCCAGCACGCTTACGGGGGGGACCTATAATTCACCCCTCCACTTT. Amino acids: CASTLTGGTYNSPLHF.

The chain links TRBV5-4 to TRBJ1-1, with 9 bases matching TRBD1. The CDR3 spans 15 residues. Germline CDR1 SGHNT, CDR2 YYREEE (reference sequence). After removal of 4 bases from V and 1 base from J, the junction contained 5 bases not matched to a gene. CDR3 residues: CASSRGGQGNTEAFF. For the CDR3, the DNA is TGTGCCAGCAGCCGAGGGGGACAGGGGAACACTGAAGCTTTCTTT.

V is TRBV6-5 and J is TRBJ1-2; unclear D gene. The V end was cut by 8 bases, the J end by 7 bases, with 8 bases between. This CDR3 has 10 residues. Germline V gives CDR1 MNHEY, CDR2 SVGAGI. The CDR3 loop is CASAGVGYTF. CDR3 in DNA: TGTGCCAGCGCCGGGGTTGGCTACACCTTC.

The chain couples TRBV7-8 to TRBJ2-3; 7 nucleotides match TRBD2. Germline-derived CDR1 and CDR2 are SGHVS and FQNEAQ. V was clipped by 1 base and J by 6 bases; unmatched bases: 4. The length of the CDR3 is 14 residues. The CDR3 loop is CASSLGRLADTQYF. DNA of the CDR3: TGTGCCAGCAGCTTAGGAAGACTAGCCGATACGCAGTATTTT.

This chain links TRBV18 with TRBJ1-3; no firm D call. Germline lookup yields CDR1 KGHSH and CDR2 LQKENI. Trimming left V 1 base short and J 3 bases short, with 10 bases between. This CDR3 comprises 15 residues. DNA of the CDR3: TGTGCCAGCTCACCACTCCAGAGCGGTGGAAACACCATATATTTT. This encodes CASSPLQSGGNTIYF.

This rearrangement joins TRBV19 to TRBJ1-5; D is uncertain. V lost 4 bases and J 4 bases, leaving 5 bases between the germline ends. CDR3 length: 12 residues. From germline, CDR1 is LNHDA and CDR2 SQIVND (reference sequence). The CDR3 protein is CASSRLNQPQHF. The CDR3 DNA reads TGTGCCAGTAGTAGGCTGAATCAGCCCCAGCATTTT.

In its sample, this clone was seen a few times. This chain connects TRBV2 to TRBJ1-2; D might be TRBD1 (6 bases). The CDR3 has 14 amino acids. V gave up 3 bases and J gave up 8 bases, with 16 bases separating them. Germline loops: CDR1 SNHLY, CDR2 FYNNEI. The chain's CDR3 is CASSENREGGGYTF. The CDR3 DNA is TGTGCCAGCAGTGAGAACAGGGAGGGTGGAGGCTACACCTTC. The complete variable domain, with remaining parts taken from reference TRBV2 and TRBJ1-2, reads EPEVTQTPSHQVTQMGQEVILRCVPISNHLYFYWYRQILGQKVEFLVSFYNNEISEKSEIFDDQFSVERPDGSNFTLKIRSTKLEDSAMYFCASSENREGGGYTFGSGTRLTVV.

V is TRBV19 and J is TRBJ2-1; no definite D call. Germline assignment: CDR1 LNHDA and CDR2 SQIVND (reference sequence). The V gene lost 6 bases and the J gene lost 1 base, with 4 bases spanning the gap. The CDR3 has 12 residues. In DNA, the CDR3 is TGTGCCAGTAGCAGATCCTACAATGAGCAGTTCTTC. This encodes CASSRSYNEQFF. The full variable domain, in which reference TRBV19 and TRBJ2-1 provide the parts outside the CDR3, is DGGITQSPKYLFRKEGQNVTLSCEQNLNHDAMYWYRQDPGQGLRLIYYSQIVNDFQKGDIAEGYSVSREKKESFPLTVTSAQKNPTAFYLCASSRSYNEQFFGPGTRLTVL.

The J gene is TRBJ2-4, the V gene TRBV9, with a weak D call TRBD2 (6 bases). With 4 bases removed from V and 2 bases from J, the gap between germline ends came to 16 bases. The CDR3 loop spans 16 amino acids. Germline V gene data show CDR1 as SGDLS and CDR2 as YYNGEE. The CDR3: CASSTSGGAPKNIQYF. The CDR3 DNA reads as TGTGCCAGCAGCACCAGTGGAGGGGCTCCCAAAAACATTCAGTACTTC.

CDR3 loop: CASSEGTGFGNTIYF. The CDR3, as DNA: TGTGCCAGCAGCGAGGGGACAGGGTTCGGAAACACCATATATTTT. The V and J genes are TRBV9 and TRBJ1-3; TRBD1 matches 9 bases. Germline V CDR1 and CDR2: SGDLS, YYNGEE. V gave up 3 bases and J gave up 4 bases; unmatched junction bases: 5. This CDR3 comprises 15 residues.

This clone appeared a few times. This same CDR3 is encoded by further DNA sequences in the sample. The chain's CDR3 is CASSLVQGGGNTIYF. CDR3 nucleotide sequence: TGCGCCAGCAGCTTGGTCCAGGGTGGCGGAAACACCATATATTTT. V gene TRBV5-1 combines with J gene TRBJ1-3, with a tentative D call TRBD1 (5 bases). The CDR3 runs 15 residues. In germline, CDR1 is SGHRS, CDR2 YFSETQ. V was pared by 0 bases and J by 4 bases, with 11 bases between.

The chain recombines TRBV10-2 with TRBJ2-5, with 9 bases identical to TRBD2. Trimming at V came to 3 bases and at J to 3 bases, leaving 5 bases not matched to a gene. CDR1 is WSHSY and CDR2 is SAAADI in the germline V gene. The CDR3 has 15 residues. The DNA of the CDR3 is TGCGCCAGCAGTGATGATAGCGGGGGAAAAGAGACCCAGTACTTC. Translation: CASSDDSGGKETQYF.

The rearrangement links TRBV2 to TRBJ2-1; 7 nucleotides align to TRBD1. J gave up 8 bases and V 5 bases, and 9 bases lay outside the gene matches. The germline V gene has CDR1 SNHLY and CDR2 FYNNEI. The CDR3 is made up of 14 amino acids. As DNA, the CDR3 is TGTGCCAGCAGTCCGGACAGGTGGCGGGATGAGCAGTTCTTC. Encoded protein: CASSPDRWRDEQFF.

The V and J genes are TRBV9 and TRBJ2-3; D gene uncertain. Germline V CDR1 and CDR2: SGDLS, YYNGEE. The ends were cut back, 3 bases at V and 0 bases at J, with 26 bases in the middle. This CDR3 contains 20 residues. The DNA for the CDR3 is TGTGCCAGCAGCGGCGAACTGGCGAGGATTCCAGTCTCTAGCACAGATACGCAGTATTTT. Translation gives CASSGELARIPVSSTDTQYF.